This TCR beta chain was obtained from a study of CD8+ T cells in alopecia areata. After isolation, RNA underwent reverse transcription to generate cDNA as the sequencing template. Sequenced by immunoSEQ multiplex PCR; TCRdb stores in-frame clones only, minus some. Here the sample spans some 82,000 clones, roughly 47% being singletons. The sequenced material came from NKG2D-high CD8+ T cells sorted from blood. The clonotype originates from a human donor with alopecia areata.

This chain's CDR3 is CASSEHRVNEQFF. The CDR3 DNA is TGTGCCAGCAGTGAACACAGGGTCAATGAGCAGTTCTTC. V and J are TRBV2 and TRBJ2-1, with a weak D call TRBD1 (6 bases). This CDR3 is built from 13 residues. Germline values: CDR1 SNHLY, CDR2 FYNNEI. V was shortened by 2 bases and J by 6 bases, with 8 bases between the two germline ends.